These 7 T cell receptor beta chains originate from one sample sequenced in a study of T cell changes during pregnancy in multiple sclerosis. Profiled with immunoSEQ multiplex PCR; TCRdb holds only in-frame clones, not every one. The sample has roughly 30,000 clones; 75% to 90% are singletons. Sequenced here: CD4+ T cells from peripheral blood mononuclear cells, sampled in the first trimester of pregnancy. The receptors come from a female donor in good health, enrolled as a control in a pregnancy study.

The rearrangement joins TRBV5-6 to TRBJ2-5; D might be TRBD1 (7 bases). V was trimmed by 3 bases and J by 10 bases, leaving 13 bases between them. Germline CDR1 SGHDT, CDR2 YYEEEE. This CDR3 contains 12 residues. CDR3 nucleotide sequence: TGTGCCAGCAGCTGGGGAGGACAGGACCAGTACTTC. Encoded protein: CASSWGGQDQYF.

The genes are TRBV5-1 and TRBJ2-1; unclear D gene. The CDR3 sequence is 14 residues long. CDR1 and CDR2 (germline): SGHRS, YFSETQ. The V end lost 3 bases, the J end lost 0 bases, and 7 bases lay between the germline ends. The CDR3 spells CASSSSSSYNEQFF. The CDR3 DNA reads TGCGCCAGCAGCTCGAGTAGCTCCTACAATGAGCAGTTCTTC.

The chain employs TRBV7-2 and TRBJ2-5; the match to TRBD2 covers 9 bases. CDR3 size: 14 residues. The germline V gene has CDR1 SGHTA and CDR2 FQGNSA. J lost 5 bases, V lost 4 bases, and 5 bases had no gene match. The CDR3: CASSSGTSRETQYF. The CDR3 bases are TGTGCCAGCAGCTCCGGGACTAGCCGGGAGACCCAGTACTTC.

The chain carries TRBV6-1 and TRBJ1-2; D not resolved. Trimming removed 0 bases from V and 5 bases from J, with 7 bases in between. This CDR3 comprises 13 residues. CDR1 and CDR2 from the germline V gene are MNHNS and SASEGT. CDR3 amino acids: CASSEARGYGYTF. In DNA form, the CDR3 reads TGTGCCAGCAGTGAAGCCCGAGGATATGGCTACACCTTC.

The genes are TRBV21-1 and TRBJ2-5; the table's D call, TRBD2, has no DNA check behind it. TRBV21-1 is termed a pseudogene. The CDR3 has 14 amino acids. CDR3 residues: CASSKVGVQETQYF. CDR3 sequence (DNA): TGTGCCAGCAGCAAAGTCGGGGTCCAAGAGACCCAGTACTTC.

V usage is TRBV19 and J usage is TRBJ1-1; D ambiguous. The CDR3 consists of 13 residues. The germline CDR1 and CDR2 sequences are LNHDA and SQIVND (reference sequence). Deletions cut 6 bases from V and 7 bases from J, with 15 bases between. DNA of the CDR3: TGTGCCAGTAGGAGCCAACAGTCAGTTGAAGCTTTCTTT. It specifies CASRSQQSVEAFF.

The CDR3 sequence: CASSLSGPDGTGAYEQYF. As DNA, the CDR3 is TGTGCCAGCAGTTTATCAGGGCCCGACGGGACAGGGGCGTACGAGCAGTACTTC. The chain couples TRBV27 to TRBJ2-7; 10 nucleotides agree with TRBD1. The CDR3 loop spans 18 amino acids. Looked up from germline, CDR1 is MNHEY and CDR2 is SMNVEV (reference sequence). With V trimmed by 0 bases and J by 4 bases, 12 bases remained unmatched.